This TCR beta chain was sequenced in a study of T cells expressing NK-cell markers. TCRdb re-called the 5' RACE reads, yielding one record per CDR3 amino acid sequence without DNA. Its listing shows 120,000 to 150,000 distinct CDR3 sequences. Remarks on this clonotype: Its antigen is unknown.

Study results and limitations: Similarly, these clonotypes led the CD3+CD56-NKG2C+ fraction as well in a handful of donors.

The CDR3 spans 11 residues. Germline V CDR1 and CDR2: PRHDT, FYEKMQ (reference sequence). The specimen sequenced was blood T cells: a sorted CD56 or NKG2C T cell subset, CD4+ or CD8+ T cells, or bulk PBMC T cells (not recorded which). This sequence was found in a man between 18 and 29 years old in good health. This chain uses TRBV13 with TRBJ2-7. The CDR3 loop is CASSSRSEQYF. Filled out from reference TRBV13 and TRBJ2-7, the complete variable domain reads AAGVIQSPRHLIKEKRETATLKCYPIPRHDTVYWYQQGPGQDPQFLISFYEKMQSDKGSIPDRFSAQQFSDYHSELNMSSLELGDSALYFCASSSRSEQYFGPGTRLTVT.